The rows below give T cell receptor beta chains drawn from one sample of a study of OX40 agonist ivuxolimab in advanced cancers. Some clones are missing from TCRdb's copy, which holds only in-frame ones; the method was immunoSEQ multiplex PCR. The sample comprises some 60,000 clones, about 85% of which are singletons, and 3% to 4% rests with the top ten. This material consisted of CD4+ or CD8+ T cells sorted from blood, taken in a trial of the OX40 agonist ivuxolimab. These receptors came from an adult with an advanced solid tumor such as melanoma, head and neck, liver or kidney cancer. Each CDR3 is given with its conserved first and last residue. Each record gives: J gene, clone size, D gene, V gene, CDR3 protein, CDR3 DNA. The D gene is left open where the match is weak. A clone size is listed for some rows: how often the clone was seen (once, few, many), or a class if it is expanded.

TRBJ2-7	-	TRBD1	TRBV19	CASSPRGQGVPEQYF	TGTGCCAGTAGTCCCCGGGGACAGGGGGTCCCCGAGCAGTACTTC
TRBJ2-7	-	TRBD2	TRBV9	CASSGTSGSYEQYF	TGTGCCAGCAGCGGAACTAGCGGGTCCTACGAGCAGTACTTC
TRBJ1-5	-	-	TRBV6-4	CASNKDGDEHF	TGTGCCAGCAATAAAGATGGGGACGAGCATTTT
TRBJ2-5	-	-	TRBV30	CAWSPRETQYF	TGTGCCTGGAGCCCTAGGGAGACCCAGTACTTC
TRBJ2-1	-	TRBD1	TRBV6-1	CASSQGQGRPNEQFF	TGTGCCAGCAGTCAGGGACAGGGGAGGCCCAATGAGCAGTTCTTC
TRBJ2-1	-	-	TRBV19	CASNEVGTSYNEQFF	TGTGCCAGTAATGAAGTGGGGACCTCCTACAATGAGCAGTTCTTC
TRBJ1-1	-	-	TRBV5-6	CASSLAVTRGMNTEAFF	TGTGCCAGCAGCTTGGCGGTGACGAGGGGCATGAACACTGAAGCTTTCTTT
TRBJ2-7	-	-	TRBV2	CASSDVFTISYEQYF	TGTGCCAGCAGTGATGTGTTCACCATCTCCTACGAGCAGTACTTC
TRBJ1-5	-	-	TRBV6-7	CASSYPPGYSNQPQHF	TGTGCCAGCAGTTACCCGCCGGGCTATAGCAATCAGCCCCAGCATTTT
TRBJ1-2	medium-sized	-	TRBV9	CASGAGQSYGYTF	TGTGCCAGTGGGGCGGGGCAGTCCTATGGCTACACCTTC
TRBJ2-7	-	TRBD2	TRBV7-6	CASSPRGGAYEQYF	TGTGCCAGCAGCCCACGGGGAGGGGCCTACGAGCAGTACTTC
TRBJ1-5	few	-	TRBV2	CASKSSYNQPQHF	TGTGCCAGCAAGAGCAGTTACAATCAGCCCCAGCATTTT
TRBJ2-7	-	TRBD2	TRBV7-2	CASSPTHYSGSPLEQYF	TGTGCCAGCAGCCCCACCCATTATAGCGGGAGCCCTCTCGAGCAGTACTTC
TRBJ2-2	once	-	TRBV18	CASSPGVSANTGELFF	TGTGCCAGCTCACCCGGAGTCTCCGCGAACACCGGGGAGCTGTTTTTT
TRBJ2-1	-	TRBD2	TRBV27	CASSSRTLAGLVTYNEQFF	TGTGCCAGCAGTTCCAGGACATTGGCCGGACTAGTAACCTACAATGAGCAGTTCTTC
TRBJ2-3	-	-	TRBV7-9	CASSSLLPDTQYF	TGTGCCAGCAGCTCATTACTGCCAGATACGCAGTATTTT
TRBJ1-5	-	TRBD1	TRBV19	CASTGGGSQPQHF	TGTGCCAGCACGGGAGGGGGCAGTCAGCCCCAGCATTTT
TRBJ2-2	-	-	TRBV2	CASSGTRNTGELFF	TGTGCCAGCAGTGGGACAAGGAACACCGGGGAGCTGTTTTTT
TRBJ2-2	once	TRBD2	TRBV6-8	CASSYITGGPRGAVF	TGTGCCAGCAGTTATATTACGGGAGGGCCCCGGGGTGCTGTTTTT
TRBJ2-2	few	TRBD2	TRBV19	CASSSRGGSGELFF	TGTGCCAGTAGTTCGCGGGGGGGCTCCGGGGAGCTGTTTTTT
TRBJ2-1	-	TRBD2	TRBV5-5	CASSLGSRLAAYEQFF	TGTGCCAGCAGCTTAGGCTCGCGACTAGCGGCCTATGAGCAGTTCTTC
TRBJ1-5	-	-	TRBV18	CASSPSDIASNQPQHF	TGTGCCAGCTCACCATCCGACATCGCAAGCAATCAGCCCCAGCATTTT
TRBJ2-5	-	TRBD2	TRBV7-6	CASSFLSGRASQTQYF	TGTGCCAGCAGCTTCCTTAGCGGGAGGGCCAGTCAGACCCAGTACTTC
TRBJ2-5	-	-	TRBV7-7	CASSLSGEETQYF	TGTGCTAGCAGCTTATCAGGTGAAGAGACCCAGTACTTC
TRBJ1-4	-	-	TRBV7-8	CASSLGAATNEKLFF	TGTGCCAGCAGCCTGGGGGCAGCAACTAATGAAAAACTGTTTTTT
TRBJ1-1	-	-	TRBV6-6	CASSPPGHGNEAFF	TGTGCCAGCAGTCCCCCGGGACACGGAAATGAAGCTTTCTTT
TRBJ1-3	-	-	TRBV5-1	CASSSVGGPGNTIYF	TGCGCCAGCAGCTCCGTGGGGGGGCCTGGAAACACCATATATTTT
TRBJ2-7	-	TRBD2	TRBV2	CASSGWLAGLYEQYF	TGTGCCAGCAGTGGTTGGCTAGCGGGACTCTACGAGCAGTACTTC
TRBJ1-5	-	-	TRBV7-8	CASSLNYQPQHF	TGTGCCAGCAGCCTAAACTATCAGCCCCAGCATTTT
TRBJ1-1	-	-	TRBV28	CASSLRSSNTEAFF	TGTGCCAGCAGTCTCAGGAGCTCGAACACTGAAGCTTTCTTT
TRBJ2-4	-	TRBD2	TRBV4-1	CASSLGLAEILAKNIQYF	TGCGCCAGCAGCCTGGGACTAGCAGAAATTCTAGCCAAAAACATTCAGTACTTC
TRBJ2-7	-	TRBD1	TRBV18	CASSPGQGMTYEQYF	TGTGCCAGCTCACCCGGACAGGGAATGACCTACGAGCAGTACTTC
TRBJ2-3	-	-	TRBV6-5	CASSYSMSGLNF	TGTGCCAGCAGTTACTCAATGTCGGGGCTTAATTTT
TRBJ1-4	once	TRBD1	TRBV28	CASRGTGSNEKLFF	TGTGCCAGCAGGGGGACAGGGTCTAATGAAAAACTGTTTTTT
TRBJ2-3	-	-	TRBV28	CASSLLGGTDTQYF	TGTGCCAGCAGTTTATTAGGGGGAACAGATACGCAGTATTTT
TRBJ1-2	-	-	TRBV6-1	CASSDRDRGGYTF	TGTGCCAGCAGTGACAGAGACCGCGGCGGCTACACCTTC
TRBJ1-4	-	-	TRBV6-1	CASSESWGNEKLFF	TGTGCCAGCAGTGAGTCTTGGGGAAATGAAAAACTGTTTTTT
TRBJ2-1	-	-	TRBV11-3	CASSRQENEQFF	TGTGCCAGCAGCCGCCAGGAAAATGAGCAGTTCTTC
TRBJ2-1	-	-	TRBV5-4	CASSPEGPSRVLGEQFF	TGTGCCAGCAGCCCGGAAGGCCCCTCCCGGGTTTTGGGTGAGCAGTTCTTC
TRBJ2-1	-	TRBD2	TRBV2	CASRKELAGDNEQFF	TGTGCCAGCAGAAAGGAGCTAGCGGGCGACAATGAGCAGTTCTTC
TRBJ2-7	-	TRBD2	TRBV18	CASSPGLAVYYEQYF	TGTGCCAGCTCACCTGGACTAGCGGTTTACTACGAGCAGTACTTC
TRBJ2-4	-	-	TRBV4-2	CASSQDRQPPLKNIQYF	TGTGCCAGCAGCCAAGATAGACAGCCACCCCTCAAAAACATTCAGTACTTC
TRBJ1-2	-	TRBD1	TRBV30	CAWSLQGVRGYTF	TGTGCCTGGAGCCTCCAGGGGGTCCGGGGCTACACCTTC
TRBJ2-7	-	-	TRBV11-2	CASSLTDMFSDEQYF	TGTGCCAGCAGCTTAACCGACATGTTTTCGGACGAGCAGTACTTC
TRBJ2-7	-	-	TRBV7-9	CASSLNSPYEQYF	TGTGCCAGCAGCTTAAACAGTCCCTACGAGCAGTACTTC
TRBJ2-5	-	-	TRBV9	CASSVGIAEQETQYF	TGTGCCAGCAGCGTCGGGATAGCGGAGCAAGAGACCCAGTACTTC
TRBJ1-1	few	-	TRBV28	CASSRLGSEAFF	TGTGCCAGCAGCAGACTGGGGTCTGAAGCTTTCTTT
TRBJ1-3	-	TRBD1	TRBV5-1	CASSLGQGDTIYF	TGCGCCAGCAGCTTGGGACAGGGAGACACCATATATTTT
TRBJ2-1	once	-	TRBV14	CASSRGGNEQFF	TGTGCCAGCAGCCGGGGCGGCAATGAGCAGTTCTTC
TRBJ2-3	-	TRBD1	TRBV9	CASSAGTGGRYADTQYF	TGTGCCAGCAGCGCTGGGACAGGGGGGAGATATGCAGATACGCAGTATTTT
TRBJ2-7	-	-	TRBV28	CASSVGSAYEQYF	TGTGCCAGCAGTGTGGGGTCGGCCTACGAGCAGTACTTC
TRBJ2-1	-	TRBD1	TRBV10-3	CAAKTGGLYNEQFF	TGTGCTGCCAAGACAGGGGGCCTCTACAATGAGCAGTTCTTC
TRBJ2-7	-	TRBD1	TRBV19	CASKQQGSSYEQYF	TGTGCCAGTAAGCAACAGGGGAGCTCCTACGAGCAGTACTTC